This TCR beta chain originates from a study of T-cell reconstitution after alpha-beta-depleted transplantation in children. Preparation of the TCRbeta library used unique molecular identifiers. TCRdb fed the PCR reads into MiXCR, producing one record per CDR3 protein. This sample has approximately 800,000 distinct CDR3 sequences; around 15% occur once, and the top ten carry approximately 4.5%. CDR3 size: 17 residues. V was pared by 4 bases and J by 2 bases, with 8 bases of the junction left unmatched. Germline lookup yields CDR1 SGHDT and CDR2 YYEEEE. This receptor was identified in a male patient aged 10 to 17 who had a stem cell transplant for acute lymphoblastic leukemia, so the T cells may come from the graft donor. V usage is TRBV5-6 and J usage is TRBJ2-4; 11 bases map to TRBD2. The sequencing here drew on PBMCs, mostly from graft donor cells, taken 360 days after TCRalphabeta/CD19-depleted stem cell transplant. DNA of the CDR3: TGTGCCAGCAGCCCCTTAGCGGGAGGGCCATCCAAAAACATTCAGTACTTC. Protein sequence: CASSPLAGGPSKNIQYF.